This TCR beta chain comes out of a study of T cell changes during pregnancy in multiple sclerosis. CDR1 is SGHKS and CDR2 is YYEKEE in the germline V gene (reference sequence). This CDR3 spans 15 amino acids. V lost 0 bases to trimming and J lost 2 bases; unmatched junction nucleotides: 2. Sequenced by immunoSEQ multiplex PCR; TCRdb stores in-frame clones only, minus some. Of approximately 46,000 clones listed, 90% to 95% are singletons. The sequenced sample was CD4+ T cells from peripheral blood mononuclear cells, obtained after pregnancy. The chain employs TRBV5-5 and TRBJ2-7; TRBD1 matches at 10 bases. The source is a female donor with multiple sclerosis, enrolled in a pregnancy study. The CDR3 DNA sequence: TGTGCCAGCAGCTTGGCCGGGACAGGGGCCTACGAGCAGTACTTC. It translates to CASSLAGTGAYEQYF.